This T cell receptor (beta chain) appears in the sequencing data of a study of T-cell reconstitution after alpha-beta-depleted transplantation in children. Regarding this clonotype: The antigen remains unidentified.

Study observations and caveats: One year after transplant, T-cell counts and diversity came mostly from newly produced T cells. Several patients had high TCRbeta diversity at day 60; it came from surviving recipient T cells and thymic progenitors. Two months or so post-transplant, alpha-beta T cells reportedly derived from several hundred expanded graft clones.

The CDR3 consists of 16 residues. V dropped 6 bases and J dropped 3; count of bases not matched to a gene: 9. During its preparation, the TCRbeta library received unique molecular identifiers. Using its own MiXCR run on the PCR reads, TCRdb lists one record per CDR3 protein. The repertoire consists of more than 200,000 distinct CDR3 sequences, with roughly 15% occurring once and the leading ten covering 35% to 50%. The TCR comes from a male patient aged 2 to 10 who had a stem cell transplant for acute lymphoblastic leukemia, so the T cells may come from the graft donor. The rearrangement links TRBV12-3 or TRBV12-4 to TRBJ1-5; 9 bases line up with TRBD1. The sample was PBMCs, mostly from graft donor cells, taken 360 days after TCRalphabeta/CD19-depleted stem cell transplant. DNA of the CDR3: TGTGCCAGCAGCTGGACAGGGGCCCGCGCCAATCAGCCCCAGCATTTT. Translated: CASSWTGARANQPQHF.